The entry that follows covers one T cell receptor (beta chain) sequence. The table lists this clonotype with many counts. Its antigen specificity is not known. No much larger clone exists at a distance of one base, and base qualities are not known. Sequencing relied on an Illumina HiSeq 2500. TCR beta libraries were prepared by quantitative 5'-RACE with molecular barcodes. As for the original processing: A new computational method based on a probabilistic model of VDJ rearrangement was used to identify disease-linked TCR variants. The raw public reads went through TCRdb reprocessing: fastp at Q25, MiXCR clone calling, in-frame beta chains kept. A single entry per CDR3 protein holds the most common genes and DNA from its merged rows. The V and J calls and clone size are TCRdb's, not the authors'. Within this sample are over 60,000 distinct CDR3 sequences, with 5.3% of them counted one time only. The ten largest clonotypes hold over 2% of the sample.

Reading from cysteine to phenylalanine, the CDR3 counts 17 amino acids. The DNA shown is the 51-base CDR3, in frame from base 1. A distance of 16 bases separates the germline ends of V and J, which lose 2 bases and 0 bases respectively. Taken from the germline V gene, the CDR1 and CDR2 loops are SGHRS and YFSETQ. This entry belongs to a study of CD8 T cells in ankylosing spondylitis (dated by TCRdb to 2016 to 2017). Study-wide context: To find TCR variants linked to disease, the study profiled T cell receptor beta repertoires in ankylosing spondylitis patients and healthy donors. The full study cohort comprised 20 to 25 ankylosing spondylitis patients and some 100 healthy donors. Peripheral blood samples were taken, and synovial fluid was additionally collected from ankylosing spondylitis patients. What the work shows at the level of the full study, not this receptor alone: According to the report, matched synovial fluid samples from ankylosing spondylitis patients were significantly enriched for the disease-linked clones. Some motif variants were previously reported in synovial fluid and blood of reactive arthritis patients, suggesting common disease-initiation mechanisms. In peripheral blood, the disease-linked clones were found at relatively low frequencies and had a CD8+ phenotype. A TCR beta motif of several highly homologous amino acid variants appeared characteristic of blood from ankylosing spondylitis patients.

This receptor was taken from a male donor with ankylosing spondylitis or in good health (not recorded which). Rearrangement joined TRBV5-1 to TRBJ2-3; confidence is insufficient to name the D gene. The sample consisted of blood, either unsorted or a sorted T cell fraction (not recorded which). CDR3 protein: CASSFSSATTSTDTQYF. The nucleotides read TGCGCCAGCAGCTTCTCCTCTGCGACAACTAGCACAGATACGCAGTATTTT. With the portions outside the CDR3 filled from the reference TRBV5-1 and TRBJ2-3 genes, the complete variable region becomes KAGVTQTPRYLIKTRGQQVTLSCSPISGHRSVSWYQQTPGQGLQFLFEYFSETQRNKGNFPGRFSGRQFSNSRSEMNVSTLELGDSALYLCASSFSSATTSTDTQYFGPGTRLTVL.